Sequencing of this TCR beta chain was carried out in a study of T cells after yellow fever vaccination. TCRdb passed the 5' RACE reads through MiXCR, listing each CDR3 protein once. This table holds about 63,000 distinct CDR3 sequences, 7.4% found once. This clonotype was observed at least ten times. What it recognizes is unknown. Broader study findings: Abundant clonotypes from the bulk population could have been carried over as contaminants into FACS-sorted repertoires.

Germline CDR1 is SQVTM and CDR2 is ANQGSEA. V lost 6 bases, J lost 8 bases, and 13 bases lay in between. This CDR3 region has 12 residues. The chain links TRBV29-1 to TRBJ2-2, with D perhaps TRBD1 (5 bases). The TCR sequence derives from a young man who received the YFV17D yellow fever vaccine. This material consisted of CD8+ T cells sorted from PBMCs, taken 15 days after the yellow fever booster vaccination. The CDR3 spells CSVQPRVGELFF. The CDR3 DNA sequence: TGCAGCGTCCAACCCAGGGTTGGGGAGCTGTTTTTT.